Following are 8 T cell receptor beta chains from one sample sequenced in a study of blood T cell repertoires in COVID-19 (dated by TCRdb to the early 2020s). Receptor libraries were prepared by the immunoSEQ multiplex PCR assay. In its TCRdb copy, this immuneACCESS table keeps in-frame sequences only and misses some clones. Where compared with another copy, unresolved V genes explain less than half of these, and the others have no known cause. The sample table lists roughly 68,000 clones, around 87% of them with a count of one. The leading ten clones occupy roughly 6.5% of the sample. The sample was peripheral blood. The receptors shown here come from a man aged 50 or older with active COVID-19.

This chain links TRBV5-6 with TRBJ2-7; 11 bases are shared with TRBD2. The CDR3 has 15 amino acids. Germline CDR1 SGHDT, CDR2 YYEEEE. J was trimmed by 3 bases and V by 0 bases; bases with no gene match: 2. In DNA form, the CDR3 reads TGTGCCAGCAGCTTGGCCGGGACTAGCGGCTACGAGCAGTACTTC. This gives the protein CASSLAGTSGYEQYF. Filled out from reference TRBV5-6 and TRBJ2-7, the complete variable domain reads DAGVTQSPTHLIKTRGQQVTLRCSPKSGHDTVSWYQQALGQGPQFIFQYYEEEERQRGNFPDRFSGHQFPNYSSELNVNALLLGDSALYLCASSLAGTSGYEQYFGPGTRLTVT.

In nucleotides, the CDR3 is TGTGCCAGCGCTCGGACTAGCGGGTACAATGAGCAGTTCTTC. It translates to CASARTSGYNEQFF. The J gene is TRBJ2-1, the V gene TRBV9; 11 bases line up with TRBD2. J was trimmed by 4 bases and V by 7 bases; bases with no gene match: 4. In germline, CDR1 is SGDLS, CDR2 YYNGEE. This CDR3 contains 14 residues.

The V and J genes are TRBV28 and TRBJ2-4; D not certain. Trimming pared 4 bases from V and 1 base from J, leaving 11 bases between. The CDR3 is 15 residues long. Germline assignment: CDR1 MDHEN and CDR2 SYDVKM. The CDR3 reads CASSSRPRAKNIQYF. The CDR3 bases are TGTGCCAGCAGTTCTAGGCCCCGGGCCAAAAACATTCAGTACTTC. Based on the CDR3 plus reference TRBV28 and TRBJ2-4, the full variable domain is DVKVTQSSRYLVKRTGEKVFLECVQDMDHENMFWYRQDPGLGLRLIYFSYDVKMKEKGDIPEGYSVSREKKERFSLILESASTNQTSMYLCASSSRPRAKNIQYFGAGTRLSVL.

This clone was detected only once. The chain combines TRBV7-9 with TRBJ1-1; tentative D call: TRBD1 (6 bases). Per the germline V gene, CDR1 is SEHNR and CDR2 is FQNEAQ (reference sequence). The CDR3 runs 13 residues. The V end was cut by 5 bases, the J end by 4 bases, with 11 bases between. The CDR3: CASSPRGSTEAFF. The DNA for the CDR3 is TGTGCCAGCAGCCCTAGGGGGAGCACTGAAGCTTTCTTT.

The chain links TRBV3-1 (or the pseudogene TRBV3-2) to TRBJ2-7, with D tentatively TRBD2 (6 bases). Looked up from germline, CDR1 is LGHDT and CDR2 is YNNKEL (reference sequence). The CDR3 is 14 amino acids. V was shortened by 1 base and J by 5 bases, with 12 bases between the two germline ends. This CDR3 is CASSQGSGGDEQYF. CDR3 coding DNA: TGTGCCAGCAGCCAAGGATCAGGAGGGGACGAGCAGTACTTC.

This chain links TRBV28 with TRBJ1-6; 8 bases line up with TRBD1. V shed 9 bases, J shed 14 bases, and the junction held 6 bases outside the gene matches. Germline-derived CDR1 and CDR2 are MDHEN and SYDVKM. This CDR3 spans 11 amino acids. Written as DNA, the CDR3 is TGTGCCAGTGGACAGGGTTCGTCCCTCCACTTT. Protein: CASGQGSSLHF.

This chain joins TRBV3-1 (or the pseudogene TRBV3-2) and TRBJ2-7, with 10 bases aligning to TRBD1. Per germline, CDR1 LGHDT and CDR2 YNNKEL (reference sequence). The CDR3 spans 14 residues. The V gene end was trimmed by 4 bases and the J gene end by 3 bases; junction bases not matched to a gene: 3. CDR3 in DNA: TGTGCCAGCAGCCCCGGGACAGGGGTCTACGAGCAGTACTTC. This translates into CASSPGTGVYEQYF.

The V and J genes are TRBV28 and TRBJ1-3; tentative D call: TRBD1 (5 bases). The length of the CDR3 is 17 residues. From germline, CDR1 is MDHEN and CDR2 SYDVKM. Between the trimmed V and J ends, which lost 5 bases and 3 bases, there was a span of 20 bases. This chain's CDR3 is CASSALSSGGNGNTIYF. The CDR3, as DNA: TGTGCCAGCAGTGCCCTCTCTTCCGGGGGGAATGGAAACACCATATATTTT.